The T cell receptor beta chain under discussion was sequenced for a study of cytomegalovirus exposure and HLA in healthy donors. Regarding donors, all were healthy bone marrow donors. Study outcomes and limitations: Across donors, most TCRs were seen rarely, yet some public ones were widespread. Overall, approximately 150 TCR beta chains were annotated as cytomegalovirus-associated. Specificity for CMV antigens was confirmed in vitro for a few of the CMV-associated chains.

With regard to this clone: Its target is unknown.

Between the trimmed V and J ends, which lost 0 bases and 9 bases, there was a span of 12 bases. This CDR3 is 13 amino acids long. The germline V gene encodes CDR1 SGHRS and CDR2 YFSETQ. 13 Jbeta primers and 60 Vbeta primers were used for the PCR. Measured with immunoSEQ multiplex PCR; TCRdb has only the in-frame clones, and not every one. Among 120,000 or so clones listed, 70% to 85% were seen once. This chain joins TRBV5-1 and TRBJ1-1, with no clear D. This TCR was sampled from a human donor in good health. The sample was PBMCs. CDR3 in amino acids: CASSLATDVKAFF. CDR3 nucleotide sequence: TGCGCCAGCAGCTTGGCAACAGATGTCAAAGCTTTCTTT.